This T cell receptor (beta chain) was observed in a study of shared clonotypes between healthy human individuals. Points from the study as a whole: The genetic and exposure-history diversity represented was limited by few donors.

Partitioning of CD4+ cells yielded a CD45RA+ naive subset and a CD45RA-negative memory subset. This clone was detected a few times. Its specificity is unknown. Trimming stripped 7 bases from V and 0 bases from J, with 16 bases between. This CDR3 comprises 15 residues. CDR1 is LNHDA and CDR2 is SQIVND in the germline V gene (reference sequence). Only in-frame clones appear in the TCRdb table, and some are missing; sequencing was by immunoSEQ multiplex PCR. The sample consists of about 730,000 clones, around 70% of them appearing once. The chain combines TRBV19 with TRBJ2-7; perhaps TRBD1 as D (5 bases). The sequenced material came from memory CD4+ T cells sorted from blood. Subset defined: CD45RA-negative fraction. This sequence was found in a woman aged 30 to 39 in good health. CDR3: CASTLRSDSSYEQYF. The DNA for the CDR3 is TGTGCCAGTACCCTACGGTCTGACAGCTCCTACGAGCAGTACTTC.